The 7 T cell receptor beta chains presented below share a single source sample, sequenced in a study of patients and donors after allogeneic stem cell transplantation. In TCRdb, the RT-PCR reads were re-called with MiXCR into one record per CDR3 protein. The table has 900,000 to 1,000,000 distinct CDR3 sequences, about 20% seen once. Sequenced: blood, either unsorted or a sorted T cell fraction (not recorded which). The receptors come from a human donor who was either an allogeneic HSCT recipient or a stem cell or donor lymphocyte infusion donor (not recorded which). It is not recorded whose cells these are; they may come from a transplant donor.

CDR3 amino acids: CSATSPRQNSYEQYF. In DNA, the CDR3 is TGCAGTGCCACCTCCCCGAGACAGAACTCCTACGAGCAGTACTTC. This chain connects TRBV20-1 to TRBJ2-7; the D gene is possibly TRBD1 (5 bases). The CDR3 is made up of 15 amino acids. V was clipped by 6 bases and J by 0 bases, with 18 bases between them. Germline V CDR1 and CDR2: DFQATT, SNEGSKA (reference sequence).

This clonotype has only a few counts. V usage is TRBV4-2 and J usage is TRBJ2-7; 8 bases align to TRBD2. With 4 bases clipped from V and 0 bases from J, the junction kept 8 bases outside the gene matches. From germline, CDR1 is LGHNA and CDR2 YNFKEQ. This CDR3 comprises 16 residues. The CDR3 region is CASSPGGGTLSYEQYF. Written as DNA, the CDR3 is TGTGCCAGCAGCCCGGGGGGGGGGACACTCTCCTACGAGCAGTACTTC.

This clonotype was seen only a few times. The CDR3 is CASSDPRPTNEKLFF. The DNA of the CDR3 is TGTGCCAGCAGTGACCCCCGGCCGACTAATGAAAAACTGTTTTTT. The chain links TRBV25-1 to TRBJ1-4; D is undetermined. V lost 3 bases and J lost 2, with 10 bases in between. This CDR3 has 15 amino acids. Germline CDR1 and CDR2: MGHDK and SYGVNS.

This clonotype was recorded a few times. CDR3 sequence: CASSQESPYGYTF. CDR3 DNA: TGTGCCAGCAGCCAAGAATCCCCGTATGGCTACACCTTC. The rearrangement links TRBV3-1 to TRBJ1-2; D is unresolved. Trimming left V 0 bases short and J 5 bases short, with 7 bases between. The CDR3 length is 13 residues. In germline, CDR1 is LGHDT, CDR2 YNNKEL (reference sequence).

The V gene is TRBV12-3 or TRBV12-4, the J gene TRBJ2-1; 7 bases are shared with TRBD2. The CDR3 totals 13 residues. The V and J ends lost 5 bases and 9 bases, in that order; junction bases with no gene match: 7. CDR3 in amino acids: CASSTAGVGEQFF. The CDR3 DNA reads TGTGCCAGCAGTACGGCGGGGGTTGGTGAGCAGTTCTTC.

For the CDR3, the DNA is TGTGCCAGCAGTTATGGTCTCGGGACAGGGGGATTCCCGGGCACCGGGGAGCTGTTTTTT. Its protein product is CASSYGLGTGGFPGTGELFF. The gene calls are TRBV6-2 or TRBV6-3 and TRBJ2-2; 11 bases are a match to TRBD1. This CDR3 region has 20 residues. From germline, CDR1 is MNHEY and CDR2 SVGEGT. V gave up 3 bases and J gave up 4 bases; unmatched junction bases: 16.

V gene TRBV7-8 combines with J gene TRBJ2-5; perhaps TRBD1 as D (5 bases). V lost 7 bases to trimming and J lost 5 bases, with 20 bases between them. Germline lookup yields CDR1 SGHVS and CDR2 FQNEAQ. The CDR3 totals 15 residues. CDR3 loop: CASTLSGSPMETQYF. The CDR3 bases are TGTGCCAGCACCCTATCAGGGTCCCCAATGGAGACCCAGTACTTC. The variable domain in full, with the rest retrieved from reference TRBV7-8 and TRBJ2-5, is GAGVSQSPRYKVAKRGQDVALRCDPISGHVSLFWYQQALGQGPEFLTYFQNEAQLDKSGLPSDRFFAERPEGSVSTLKIQRTQQEDSAVYLCASTLSGSPMETQYFGPGTRLLVL.